What follows are 9 T cell receptor beta chains derived from one specimen sequenced in a study of blood T cell repertoires in COVID-19. Generated by immunoSEQ multiplex PCR, the TCRdb table keeps only in-frame clones and is missing some. The sample comprises tens of thousands of clones, approximately 88% of which are singletons, and roughly 28% rests with the top ten. Sample: peripheral blood. The receptors originated from a man in his fifties or sixties with acute or convalescent COVID-19.

The V and J genes are TRBV9 and TRBJ2-6; 7 nucleotides agree with TRBD2. The CDR3 has 17 amino acids. With 4 bases clipped from V and 0 bases from J, the junction kept 7 bases outside the gene matches. Per germline, CDR1 SGDLS and CDR2 YYNGEE. The CDR3 protein is CASSPLGGFSGANVLTF. CDR3 bases: TGTGCCAGCAGCCCTTTGGGGGGGTTCTCTGGGGCCAACGTCCTGACTTTC.

This chain links TRBV6-5 with TRBJ1-5; the D is unclear. Trimming stripped 0 bases from V and 0 bases from J, with 3 bases between. The germline V gene has CDR1 MNHEY and CDR2 SVGAGI. The CDR3 runs 14 residues. CDR3 region: CASSYSHSNQPQHF. The CDR3 DNA is TGTGCCAGCAGTTACTCACATAGCAATCAGCCCCAGCATTTT.

J is TRBJ2-2 and V is TRBV5-1; D might be TRBD2 (6 bases). V was trimmed by 1 base and J by 4 bases, leaving 8 bases between them. Germline CDR1 reads SGHRS; CDR2 reads YFSETQ. The CDR3 is 14 residues long. CDR3 region: CASSLHGGTGELFF. The CDR3 nucleotides read TGCGCCAGCAGCTTGCACGGGGGCACCGGGGAGCTGTTTTTT.

The J gene is TRBJ1-2, the V gene TRBV2; possibly TRBD1 for D (5 bases). Per the germline V gene, CDR1 is SNHLY and CDR2 is FYNNEI. This CDR3 spans 11 amino acids. Deletions cut 8 bases from V and 6 bases from J, with 10 bases between. CDR3 sequence: CASSWGDGYTF. The CDR3 nucleotides are TGTGCCAGCTCATGGGGGGATGGCTACACCTTC.

As DNA, the CDR3 is TGTGCCAGCAGCCAAGTCTGGACAGGGGGCGTCTACACCTTC. Its protein product is CASSQVWTGGVYTF. This chain uses TRBV3-1 (or the pseudogene TRBV3-2) with TRBJ1-2; 11 bases map to TRBD1. This CDR3 is built from 14 residues. V trimming: 1 base; J trimming: 10 bases; junction bases outside the gene matches: 5. CDR1 is LGHDT and CDR2 is YNNKEL in the germline V gene (reference sequence).

The genes are TRBV4-2 and TRBJ2-7; D is undetermined. CDR1 is LGHNA and CDR2 is YNFKEQ in the germline V gene. The V gene lost 6 bases and the J gene lost 0 bases, with 12 bases spanning the gap. The CDR3 has 14 residues. Written as DNA, the CDR3 is TGTGCCAGCAGTATCGTAGCTAGCTCCTACGAGCAGTACTTC. Its translation is CASSIVASSYEQYF.

The chain recombines TRBV6-5 with TRBJ1-6; TRBD1 matches at 10 bases. J gave up 8 bases and V 4 bases, and 8 bases lay outside the gene matches. The germline V gene has CDR1 MNHEY and CDR2 SVGAGI. The CDR3 spans 16 residues. The CDR3, as DNA: TGTGCCAGCAGTTCCTCCGGAGGACAGGGGGATTCACCCCTCCACTTT. As protein: CASSSSGGQGDSPLHF.

The chain combines TRBV10-1 with TRBJ2-3; 11 positions match TRBD2. The germline V gene has CDR1 WNHNN and CDR2 SYGVQD (reference sequence). The V segment lost 6 bases and the J segment 2 bases; nucleotides outside the gene matches: 7. The CDR3 spans 16 residues. CDR3 region: CASSLRTSGLTDTQYF. CDR3 in DNA: TGCGCCAGCAGCCTCCGGACTAGCGGGCTCACAGATACGCAGTATTTT.

This chain links TRBV6-6 with TRBJ2-3; 11 bases align to TRBD1. The germline V gene encodes CDR1 MNHNY and CDR2 SVGAGI (reference sequence). CDR3 length equals 16 residues. Trimming cost V 0 bases and J 6 bases; bases outside gene matches: 5. The CDR3 DNA is TGTGCCAGCAGTTACTCGGGGACAGGGGGATCGGATACGCAGTATTTT. Protein: CASSYSGTGGSDTQYF.